The 27 T cell receptor beta chains reported below all come from one sample, sequenced in a study of cytomegalovirus exposure and HLA in healthy donors. It was with 60 Vbeta and 13 Jbeta primers that the PCR ran. Assay: immunoSEQ multiplex PCR; the TCRdb copy retains only in-frame clones and omits some. The sample has 97,000 or so clones; roughly 70% are singletons. Sequencing input: PBMCs. Source of these receptors: a middle-aged man in good health and CMV-seronegative.

This clone has just a few counts. CDR3 nucleotide sequence: TGTGCCAGCAGCCTAAACAGGGCCGATCAGCCCCAGCATTTT. It encodes CASSLNRADQPQHF. The rearrangement uses TRBV7-2 and TRBJ1-5, with D perhaps matching TRBD1 (6 bases). V was pared by 5 bases and J by 5 bases, with 13 bases between. The CDR3 runs 14 residues. The germline CDR1 and CDR2 sequences are SGHTA and FQGNSA.

A single count supports this clone. The V gene is TRBV6-6, the J gene TRBJ2-3; 7 bases match TRBD2. V trimming: 10 bases; J trimming: 5 bases; junction bases outside the gene matches: 15. Looked up from germline, CDR1 is MNHNY and CDR2 is SVGAGI (reference sequence). The CDR3 sequence is 15 residues long. The DNA of the CDR3 is TGTGCCACCACTAACTGGGAGGGTGCGAAAGATACGCAGTATTTT. This encodes CATTNWEGAKDTQYF.

The V gene is TRBV10-3, the J gene TRBJ2-3; 8 bases align to TRBD1. The CDR3 is made up of 14 amino acids. The trim removed 3 bases at V and 7 bases at J, leaving 6 bases unmatched. From germline, CDR1 is ENHRY and CDR2 SYGVKD. This chain's CDR3 is CAISEPGQVNTQYF. The CDR3, as DNA: TGTGCCATCAGTGAACCGGGACAGGTAAATACGCAGTATTTT.

The table lists this clone with a few counts. The chain recombines TRBV5-1 with TRBJ2-1, with 11 bases matching TRBD2. The V gene end was trimmed by 4 bases and the J gene end by 4 bases; junction bases not matched to a gene: 10. The CDR3 sequence is 17 residues long. Germline V lookup: CDR1 SGHRS, CDR2 YFSETQ. The CDR3: CASSPKTSGTFYNEQFF. Written as DNA, the CDR3 is TGCGCCAGCAGCCCTAAGACTAGCGGGACTTTTTACAATGAGCAGTTCTTC.

The chain joins TRBV19 to TRBJ1-2, with TRBD1 as a possible D gene (5 bases). There are 15 residues in the CDR3. Germline CDR1 LNHDA, CDR2 SQIVND (reference sequence). V dropped 8 bases and J dropped 2 bases, with 18 bases sitting between them. The CDR3 region is CASGRGDRFNYGYTF. The CDR3 bases are TGTGCCAGTGGACGGGGGGACCGGTTCAACTATGGCTACACCTTC.

The chain is built from TRBV12-2 and TRBJ2-7; TRBD2 is taken as the D call from the table, unchecked against the DNA. TRBV12-2 is a documented pseudogene. The CDR3 extends over 17 amino acids. In DNA form, the CDR3 reads TGTGCAAGTCGCTTAGGGTATCTAGCGGGAGTACGGAACGAGCAGTACTTC. Amino acids: CASRLGYLAGVRNEQYF.

The rearrangement links TRBV28 to TRBJ2-5, with 9 nucleotides matching TRBD2. The CDR3 consists of 16 residues. Germline CDR1 reads MDHEN; CDR2 reads SYDVKM. V trimming: 4 bases; J trimming: 4 bases; junction bases outside the gene matches: 10. The CDR3, as DNA: TGTGCCAGCAGTTCCCCGGACCCGGGACTAGCAGAGACCCAGTACTTC. Residues: CASSSPDPGLAETQYF.

This clone was recorded once. The chain employs TRBV11-3 and TRBJ1-5, with 7 bases lining up with TRBD1. From germline, CDR1 is SGHNT and CDR2 YENEEA. The CDR3 totals 19 residues. The V and J ends lost 4 bases and 3 bases, in that order; junction bases with no gene match: 18. This CDR3 is CASSYSSTGAKGHNQPQHF. DNA of the CDR3: TGTGCCAGCAGCTACTCATCTACAGGGGCGAAGGGGCACAATCAGCCCCAGCATTTT.

This clone appeared a few times. The chain recombines TRBV5-1 with TRBJ2-7, with 13 bases that match TRBD2. Per germline, CDR1 SGHRS and CDR2 YFSETQ. V shed 4 bases and J 6 bases; nucleotides not matched to a gene: 10. The CDR3 totals 16 residues. The CDR3 is CASSPGTSGALGEQYF. CDR3 nucleotides: TGCGCCAGCAGCCCTGGGACTAGCGGGGCCTTGGGCGAGCAGTACTTC.

The chain is built from TRBV30 and TRBJ2-4; no clear D. Trimming cost V 2 bases and J 0 bases, with 11 bases left between them. CDR3 size: 15 residues. From germline, CDR1 is GTSNPN and CDR2 SVGIG (reference sequence). CDR3 nucleotides: TGTGCCTGGAGTTCCCTTTCACTAGCCAAAAACATTCAGTACTTC. The encoded protein is CAWSSLSLAKNIQYF.

V usage is TRBV9 and J usage is TRBJ2-2; 7 bases agree with TRBD2. The CDR3 is made up of 15 amino acids. J gave up 0 bases and V 4 bases, and 3 bases lay outside the gene matches. CDR1 SGDLS and CDR2 YYNGEE come from the germline V gene. CDR3 amino acids: CASSLGGSNTGELFF. The CDR3 nucleotides read TGTGCCAGCAGCCTGGGGGGGTCGAACACCGGGGAGCTGTTTTTT.

This sequence joins TRBV9 and TRBJ2-7; 10 nucleotides match TRBD1. CDR3 length equals 15 residues. V trimming: 0 bases; J trimming: 5 bases; junction bases outside the gene matches: 5. Per germline, CDR1 SGDLS and CDR2 YYNGEE. The CDR3 sequence: CASSVADRGPNEQYF. CDR3 nucleotides: TGTGCCAGCAGCGTAGCCGACAGGGGGCCTAACGAGCAGTACTTC.

V gene TRBV27 combines with J gene TRBJ2-7; possibly TRBD1 for D (6 bases). This CDR3 region has 13 residues. V dropped 6 bases and J dropped 6 bases, with 15 bases sitting between them. The V gene's germline CDR1 is MNHEY and CDR2 SMNVEV (reference sequence). Here the CDR3 reads CASSPGQMIEQYF. CDR3 nucleotides: TGTGCCAGCAGCCCGGGACAAATGATCGAGCAGTACTTC.

The chain joins TRBV6-5 to TRBJ2-7, with 7 bases matching TRBD2. The CDR3 has 14 residues. The germline V gene encodes CDR1 MNHEY and CDR2 SVGAGI. With V trimmed by 5 bases and J by 4 bases, 8 bases remained unmatched. As DNA, the CDR3 is TGTGCCAGCAGTCCATGGACGCGGGGGTACGAGCAGTACTTC. Protein sequence: CASSPWTRGYEQYF.

CDR3 sequence reads: CASSWGLTGTDKNIQYF. The CDR3 nucleotides are TGTGCCAGCAGCTGGGGGTTAACCGGGACAGACAAAAACATTCAGTACTTC. The chain links TRBV5-4 to TRBJ2-4; 7 bases fit TRBD1. This CDR3 comprises 17 residues. Trimming took 3 bases from V and 3 from J; bases not matched to a gene: 12. Germline CDR1 SGHNT, CDR2 YYREEE (reference sequence).

This clone occurred once. The chain joins TRBV6-4 to TRBJ2-7; TRBD2 aligns across 9 bases. J gave up 4 bases and V 7 bases, and 11 bases lay outside the gene matches. Germline V gene lookup returns CDR1 MRHNA and CDR2 SNTAGT. There are 15 residues in the CDR3. CDR3 sequence reads: CASKGEREVKYEQYF. The DNA of the CDR3 is TGTGCCAGCAAGGGGGAGCGGGAGGTTAAGTACGAGCAGTACTTC.

The V gene is TRBV5-1, the J gene TRBJ2-5; 9 bases fit TRBD2. Germline CDR1 and CDR2: SGHRS and YFSETQ. The ends lost 2 bases at V and 5 bases at J; junction bases unmatched: 7. This CDR3 contains 15 residues. The CDR3 DNA follows: TGCGCCAGCAGCTTCCGCGGGAGGGCCTTGGAGACCCAGTACTTC. Its translation: CASSFRGRALETQYF. The full variable domain, completed using reference TRBV5-1 and TRBJ2-5, is KAGVTQTPRYLIKTRGQQVTLSCSPISGHRSVSWYQQTPGQGLQFLFEYFSETQRNKGNFPGRFSGRQFSNSRSEMNVSTLELGDSALYLCASSFRGRALETQYFGPGTRLLVL.

This clone has only a few counts. This sequence joins TRBV27 and TRBJ1-6, with 9 nucleotides matching TRBD1. This CDR3 is 19 amino acids long. Looked up from germline, CDR1 is MNHEY and CDR2 is SMNVEV (reference sequence). Trimming removed 4 bases from V and 7 bases from J; junction bases left unmatched: 17. The CDR3: CASSSTRDRDSLGNSPLHF. CDR3 nucleotides: TGTGCCAGCAGTTCAACCCGGGACAGGGATTCGTTGGGAAATTCACCCCTCCACTTT.

The chain links TRBV6-5 to TRBJ2-7; D unresolved. The V end lost 6 bases, the J end lost 0 bases, and 6 bases lay between the germline ends. Germline CDR1 MNHEY, CDR2 SVGAGI. The CDR3 is 12 amino acids. The CDR3 reads CASSPSSYEQYF. CDR3 DNA: TGTGCCAGCAGCCCGAGCTCCTACGAGCAGTACTTC.

This clone was found a few times. The chain joins TRBV28 to TRBJ1-2, with a weak D call TRBD1 (6 bases). CDR1 and CDR2 (germline): MDHEN, SYDVKM. There are 13 residues in the CDR3. Trimming pared 9 bases from V and 8 bases from J, leaving 19 bases between. The CDR3 is CASNTQGIKGYTF. The CDR3 nucleotides are TGTGCCAGTAACACCCAGGGGATTAAAGGCTACACCTTC.

This chain connects TRBV15 to TRBJ2-2; weak D call: TRBD1 (5 bases). Germline V gene data show CDR1 as LNHNV and CDR2 as YYDKDF (reference sequence). V was shortened by 1 base and J by 4 bases, with 13 bases between the two germline ends. This CDR3 is 16 amino acids long. The CDR3 DNA follows: TGTGCCACCAGCAGAGGCAGGGCTTTCTCCACCGGGGAGCTGTTTTTT. Its translation is CATSRGRAFSTGELFF.

The chain uses TRBV5-1 and TRBJ2-1, with 11 positions matching TRBD2. Germline V gene data show CDR1 as SGHRS and CDR2 as YFSETQ. Unmatched junction bases numbered 6, after V lost 2 bases and J lost 8 bases. The CDR3 extends over 15 amino acids. The CDR3 here is CASSFTSGSSHEQFF. The DNA for the CDR3 is TGCGCCAGCAGCTTTACTAGCGGGAGCAGTCATGAGCAGTTCTTC. Full variable domain (remainder filled in from reference TRBV5-1 and TRBJ2-1): KAGVTQTPRYLIKTRGQQVTLSCSPISGHRSVSWYQQTPGQGLQFLFEYFSETQRNKGNFPGRFSGRQFSNSRSEMNVSTLELGDSALYLCASSFTSGSSHEQFFGPGTRLTVL.

J is TRBJ2-7 and V is TRBV7-2, with a tentative D call TRBD2 (5 bases). Between the trimmed V and J ends, which lost 1 base and 5 bases, there was a span of 12 bases. CDR3 length: 14 residues. CDR1 and CDR2 (germline): SGHTA, FQGNSA. The DNA of the CDR3 is TGTGCCAGCAGCTTAGTAGAGGGTTACGACGAGCAGTACTTC. Residues: CASSLVEGYDEQYF.

This chain uses TRBV14 with TRBJ2-3, with D maybe TRBD2 (6 bases). The germline gives CDR1 SGHDN, CDR2 FVKESK. Between the trimmed V and J ends, which lost 5 bases and 4 bases, there was a span of 16 bases. This CDR3 has 15 amino acids. CDR3 nucleotide sequence: TGTGCCAGCAGCATTCGACGGGGAGGATCAGATACGCAGTATTTT. Its translation: CASSIRRGGSDTQYF.

The sample holds a few counts of this clone. The chain uses TRBV4-1 and TRBJ2-7; D might be TRBD2 (7 bases). V was shortened by 0 bases and J by 6 bases, with 21 bases between the two germline ends. Germline loops: CDR1 MGHRA, CDR2 YSYEKL. This CDR3 is built from 17 residues. The CDR3 sequence: CASSQDYTGGYRGEQYF. The CDR3 nucleotides are TGCGCCAGCAGCCAAGACTATACGGGGGGCTATCGAGGCGAGCAGTACTTC.

The CDR3: CASSDAGGGSNQPQHF. The CDR3 DNA reads as TGTGCCAGCAGCGATGCAGGGGGCGGGAGCAATCAGCCCCAGCATTTT. This chain connects TRBV27 to TRBJ1-5; 8 bases map to TRBD1. The J segment lost 1 base and the V segment lost 6 bases, leaving 8 bases of the junction unmatched. CDR1 MNHEY and CDR2 SMNVEV come from the germline V gene (reference sequence). The CDR3 loop spans 16 amino acids.

The chain has TRBV6-6 and TRBJ2-6, with D unresolved. V lost 6 bases to trimming and J lost 0 bases, with 9 bases between them. The CDR3 covers 15 residues. Germline values: CDR1 MNHNY, CDR2 SVGAGI (reference sequence). CDR3 bases: TGTGCCAGCAGCAGCGATATCTCTGGGGCCAACGTCCTGACTTTC. It encodes CASSSDISGANVLTF.